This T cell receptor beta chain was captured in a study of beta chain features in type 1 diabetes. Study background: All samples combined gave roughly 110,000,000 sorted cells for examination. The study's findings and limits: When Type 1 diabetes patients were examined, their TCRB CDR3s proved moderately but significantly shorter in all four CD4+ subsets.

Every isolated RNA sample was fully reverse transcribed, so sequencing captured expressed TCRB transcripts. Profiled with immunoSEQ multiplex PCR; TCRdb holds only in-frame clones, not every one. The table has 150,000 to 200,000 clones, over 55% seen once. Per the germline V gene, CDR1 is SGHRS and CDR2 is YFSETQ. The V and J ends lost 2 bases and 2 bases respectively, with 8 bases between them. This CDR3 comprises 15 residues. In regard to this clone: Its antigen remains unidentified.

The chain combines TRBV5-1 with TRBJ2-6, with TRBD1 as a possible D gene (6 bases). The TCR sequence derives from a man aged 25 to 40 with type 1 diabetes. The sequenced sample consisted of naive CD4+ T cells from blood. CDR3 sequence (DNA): TGCGCCAGCAGCTTAACAGGGACTGGGGCCAACGTCCTGACTTTC. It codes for CASSLTGTGANVLTF.